This T cell receptor (beta chain) was sequenced in a study of cytomegalovirus exposure and HLA in healthy donors. Study at large: HLA-typed donors were the source of roughly 85 million unique TCRs held in an early data release. Notes on the study in general: In a later analysis, HLA-C alleles had the fewest associated TCRs, DRB1 alleles the most. For most subjects, TCR beta sequences were reported to predict HLA-A and HLA-B alleles with accuracy. The sole available immune exposure information was CMV serostatus.

A remark on this clone: Its antigen is as yet unknown.

Both 60 Vbeta primers and 13 Jbeta primers went into the PCR. Profiled with immunoSEQ multiplex PCR; TCRdb holds only in-frame clones, not every one. The sample includes about 200,000 clones, about four fifths of them seen just once. Germline CDR1 is LNHNV and CDR2 is YYDKDF (reference sequence). V was cut by 0 bases and J by 1 base, with 7 bases left in between. The CDR3 is made up of 14 amino acids. The sequencing input was PBMCs. This chain connects TRBV15 to TRBJ2-7; no clear D. The clonotype comes from a woman younger than 35 in good health and CMV-seronegative. The DNA of the CDR3 is TGTGCCACCAGCAGAGATTCGCGATCCTACGAGCAGTACTTC. Its translation: CATSRDSRSYEQYF.